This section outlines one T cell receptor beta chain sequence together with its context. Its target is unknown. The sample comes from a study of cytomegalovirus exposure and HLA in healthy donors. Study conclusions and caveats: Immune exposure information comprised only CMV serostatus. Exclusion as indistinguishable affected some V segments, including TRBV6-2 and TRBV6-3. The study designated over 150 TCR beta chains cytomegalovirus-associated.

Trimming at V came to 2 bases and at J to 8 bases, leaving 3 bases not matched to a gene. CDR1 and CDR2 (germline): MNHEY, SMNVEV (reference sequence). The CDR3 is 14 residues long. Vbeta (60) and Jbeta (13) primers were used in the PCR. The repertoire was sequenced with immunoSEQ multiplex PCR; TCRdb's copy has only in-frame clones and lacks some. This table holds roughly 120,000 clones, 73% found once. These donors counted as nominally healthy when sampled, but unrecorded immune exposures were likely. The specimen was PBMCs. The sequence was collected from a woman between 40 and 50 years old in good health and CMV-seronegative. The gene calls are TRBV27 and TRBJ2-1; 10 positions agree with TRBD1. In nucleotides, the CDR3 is TGTGCCAGCAGTTTAGAGACAGGGGGCCATGAGCAGTTCTTC. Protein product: CASSLETGGHEQFF.